This TCR beta chain appears in the sequencing data of a study of cytomegalovirus exposure and HLA in healthy donors. Study-wide background: Prior work identified around 120 million unique TCR beta sequences in roughly 190 million T cells. Overall study findings and caveats: TCR beta chains associated with HLA were, in a later analysis, more clonally expanded than equally common others. TCR beta chains numbering about 160 were designated cytomegalovirus-associated.

PCR involved 60 Vbeta and 13 Jbeta primers. Here immunoSEQ multiplex PCR was the method, and the copy in TCRdb shows in-frame clones only, minus some. The data hold fewer than 200,000 clones, with 68% observed a single time. Trimming took 6 bases from V and 7 from J, leaving 10 bases between them. The CDR3 spans 11 residues. Looked up from germline, CDR1 is SQVTM and CDR2 is ANQGSEA. A few counts support this clone. What it recognizes is unknown. This clonotype originated in a young woman in good health and CMV-seropositive. This chain links TRBV29-1 with TRBJ2-1, with D possibly matching TRBD1 (5 bases). Sequences were obtained from PBMCs. The CDR3 DNA sequence: TGCAGCGTACGACAGATAAATGAGCAGTTCTTC. Amino acids: CSVRQINEQFF.